A selection of T cell receptor beta chains follows, all from one sample in a study of CD8+ T cells in alopecia areata. Libraries were prepared by immunoSEQ multiplex PCR; TCRdb keeps only in-frame clonotypes and omits some of them. This sample has about 290,000 clones, with 58% found just once. The sample in question was CD4+ T cells sorted from blood, obtained at week 24, from a patient treated with tofacitinib. These receptors all stem from a human donor with alopecia areata. The CDR3 runs from the conserved cysteine through the conserved F or W. A D gene is named only where the DNA matches it firmly. The size field is filled for only some rows; it gives once, few, many or a size class.

15	.	TRBV5-1	TRBJ2-5	few	CASSLGQREGETQYF	TGCGCCAGCAGCCTCGGACAGCGTGAGGGGGAGACCCAGTACTTC
13	TRBD2	TRBV29-1	TRBJ2-1	few	CSGASGGANEQFF	TGCAGCGGAGCTAGCGGGGGGGCCAATGAGCAGTTCTTC
11	TRBD1	TRBV20-1	TRBJ2-7	.	CSAREAGQGIF	TGCAGTGCTAGAGAGGCAGGACAGGGAATCTTC
15	.	TRBV5-1	TRBJ2-5	.	CASRVQGTYQETQYF	TGCGCCAGCAGGGTCCAGGGGACGTACCAAGAGACCCAGTACTTC
14	.	TRBV30	TRBJ1-2	.	CAWSRQPRSYGYTF	TGTGCCTGGAGTAGGCAGCCTCGATCATATGGCTACACCTTC
17	.	TRBV6-9	TRBJ2-5	.	CASSYSGFDTYQETQYF	TGTGCCAGCAGTTATTCAGGTTTTGACACGTACCAAGAGACCCAGTACTTC
15	TRBD2	TRBV9	TRBJ2-1	.	CASSVGLAANNEQFF	TGTGCCAGCAGCGTAGGACTAGCGGCCAACAATGAGCAGTTCTTC
14	TRBD1	TRBV9	TRBJ2-5	.	CASSVRTGEETQYF	TGTGCCAGCAGCGTCCGGACAGGGGAAGAGACCCAGTACTTC
10	.	TRBV2	TRBJ1-4	few	CASRHEKLFF	TGTGCCAGCAGACATGAAAAACTGTTTTTT
13	.	TRBV30	TRBJ1-5	.	CAWSGLENQPQHF	TGTGCCTGGTCTGGCCTGGAGAATCAGCCCCAGCATTTT
15	.	TRBV4-3	TRBJ2-6	.	CASSQIGSGANVLTF	TGCGCCAGCAGCCAGATCGGCTCTGGGGCCAACGTCCTGACTTTC
13	.	TRBV25-1	TRBJ2-5	.	CASSEPGPQTQYF	TGTGCCAGCAGTGAACCGGGGCCGCAGACCCAGTACTTC
14	.	TRBV7-9	TRBJ1-1	few	CASSLGGLGTEAFF	TGTGCCAGCAGCTTAGGAGGGTTAGGCACTGAAGCTTTCTTT
15	TRBD1	TRBV5-4	TRBJ2-1	.	CASSPGQGNRNEQFF	TGTGCCAGCAGCCCCGGACAGGGGAATCGGAATGAGCAGTTCTTC
16	.	TRBV4-2	TRBJ2-5	.	CASSQGPGGGHETQYF	TGTGCCAGCAGCCAAGGCCCTGGAGGGGGTCATGAGACCCAGTACTTC
19	.	TRBV30	TRBJ1-4	.	CAWSVGGTIWGATNEKLFF	TGTGCCTGGAGTGTCGGGGGTACTATATGGGGTGCGACTAATGAAAAACTGTTTTTT
14	.	TRBV9	TRBJ2-7	.	CASSVSGRTHEQYF	TGTGCCAGCAGCGTATCGGGCAGGACCCACGAGCAGTACTTC
13	.	TRBV6-5	TRBJ1-5	.	CATRRSANQPQHF	TGTGCCACCCGGCGGTCGGCCAATCAGCCCCAGCATTTT
14	.	TRBV5-6	TRBJ1-6	.	CASSLGQANSPLHF	TGTGCCAGCAGCTTGGGACAGGCCAATTCACCCCTCCACTTT
16	TRBD1	TRBV4-2	TRBJ2-5	few	CASSQAPTGGQETQYF	TGTGCCAGCAGCCAAGCCCCAACAGGGGGGCAAGAGACCCAGTACTTC
13	.	TRBV19	TRBJ2-5	.	CASSIGTEETQYF	TGTGCCAGTAGTATTGGGACGGAGGAGACCCAGTACTTC
13	TRBD1	TRBV30	TRBJ1-5	few	CAWTTGGNQPQHF	TGTGCCTGGACAACAGGGGGCAATCAGCCCCAGCATTTT
14	.	TRBV5-6	TRBJ1-2	.	CASRANDRTGGYTF	TGTGCCAGCAGGGCAAACGACAGGACGGGTGGCTACACCTTC
12	.	TRBV28	TRBJ2-7	.	CASSFRRGEQYF	TGTGCCAGCAGTTTTCGTCGGGGGGAGCAGTACTTC
16	.	TRBV7-9	TRBJ1-5	few	CASSITGRGSNQPQHF	TGTGCCAGCAGCATCACGGGACGCGGGAGCAATCAGCCCCAGCATTTT
14	.	TRBV27	TRBJ1-5	.	CASSLGVGNQPQHF	TGTGCCAGCAGTTTAGGGGTTGGCAATCAGCCCCAGCATTTT
14	.	TRBV7-8	TRBJ1-6	few	CASSLKWRNSPLHF	TGTGCCAGCAGCTTAAAGTGGCGAAATTCACCCCTCCACTTT
14	TRBD2	TRBV29-1	TRBJ2-7	few	CSVEPPGGRDEQYF	TGCAGCGTTGAGCCCCCGGGGGGGAGGGACGAGCAGTACTTC
16	.	TRBV7-3	TRBJ2-7	.	CASSYTPGTVSYEQYF	TGTGCCAGCAGCTATACTCCCGGGACGGTCTCCTACGAGCAGTACTTC
15	.	TRBV2	TRBJ2-1	few	CASSEPPIPARVWFF	TGTGCCAGCAGTGAACCTCCAATTCCCGCCCGGGTGTGGTTCTTC
14	TRBD1	TRBV18	TRBJ1-2	few	CASSPDRVGSGYTF	TGTGCCAGCTCACCGGACAGGGTGGGGAGTGGCTACACCTTC
18	.	TRBV4-1	TRBJ2-4	.	CASSESRGLRLAKNIQYF	TGCGCCAGCAGCGAAAGCCGGGGGCTTCGCTTAGCCAAAAACATTCAGTACTTC
12	.	TRBV19	TRBJ2-1	.	CASSMNDNEQFF	TGTGCCAGTAGTATGAACGACAATGAGCAGTTCTTC
15	TRBD1	TRBV27	TRBJ1-2	.	CASSRRTGEAYGYTF	TGTGCCAGCAGTCGACGGACAGGGGAGGCCTATGGCTACACCTTC
14	.	TRBV19	TRBJ2-3	.	CASGSGLRTDTQYF	TGTGCCAGTGGGTCGGGACTCCGCACAGATACGCAGTATTTT
17	TRBD1	TRBV28	TRBJ2-4	.	CASRSSTGTGEGNIQYF	TGTGCCAGCAGAAGTTCCACCGGGACAGGGGAGGGGAACATTCAGTACTTC
19	TRBD2	TRBV4-1	TRBJ2-3	.	CASSKGLAGVLAPTDTQYF	TGCGCCAGCAGCAAAGGACTAGCGGGGGTCTTGGCCCCCACAGATACGCAGTATTTT
15	TRBD1	TRBV5-1	TRBJ1-2	.	CASSYGGQGIYGYTF	TGCGCCAGCAGCTACGGAGGACAGGGGATATATGGCTACACCTTC
16	.	TRBV6-1	TRBJ2-7	once	CASSETHRASGYEQYF	TGTGCCAGCAGTGAAACACACAGGGCCAGCGGTTACGAGCAGTACTTC
13	TRBD1	TRBV7-7	TRBJ2-7	.	CASSHDRDNEQYF	TGTGCTAGCAGCCATGACAGGGATAACGAGCAGTACTTC
14	.	TRBV29-1	TRBJ1-2	.	CSVGPRQADYGYTF	TGCAGCGTTGGTCCCCGACAAGCCGACTATGGCTACACCTTC